These T cell receptor beta chains were read from a single sample in a study of T cell changes during pregnancy in multiple sclerosis. The repertoire was sequenced with immunoSEQ multiplex PCR; TCRdb's copy has only in-frame clones and lacks some. The sample has approximately 92,000 clones; more than 85% are singletons. The material sequenced was peripheral blood, taken in the first trimester of pregnancy. The receptors here all came from a female donor with multiple sclerosis, enrolled in a pregnancy study. Each CDR3 is given with its conserved first and last residue. The D gene is left open where the match is weak. Size tells how often a clone was seen (once, few, many) or the class of an expanded clone, and some rows leave it out.

>TRBJ1-5|.|.|TRBV5-1
CASSIDSHNQPQHF
TGCGCCAGCAGCATAGACAGTCACAATCAGCCCCAGCATTTT
>TRBJ2-2|once|.|TRBV18
CASSPPAGELFF
TGTGCCAGCTCACCCCCGGCCGGGGAGCTGTTTTTT
>TRBJ1-1|.|.|TRBV7-9
CASSLLGAKGNTEAFF
TGTGCCAGCAGCTTACTAGGGGCGAAGGGGAACACTGAAGCTTTCTTT
>TRBJ2-1|.|TRBD2|TRBV11-3
CASSPGGTSGRGRGSEQFF
TGTGCCAGCAGCCCGGGGGGGACTAGCGGGAGAGGTCGTGGGAGTGAGCAGTTCTTC
>TRBJ2-7|.|TRBD1|TRBV5-3
CARSLGREGTRGQYEQYF
TGTGCCAGAAGCTTGGGTCGCGAAGGTACCAGGGGGCAGTACGAGCAGTACTTC
>TRBJ2-3|.|TRBD2|TRBV5-4
CASSSGTSGSIGTDTQYF
TGTGCCAGCAGTTCTGGGACTAGCGGGAGTATTGGGACAGATACGCAGTATTTT
>TRBJ2-7|.|.|TRBV5-1
CASSLAGEQYF
TGCGCCAGCAGCTTGGCGGGGGAGCAGTACTTC
>TRBJ2-1|once|.|TRBV27
CASRLYSSYNEQFF
TGTGCCAGCAGGTTGTACAGCTCCTACAATGAGCAGTTCTTC
>TRBJ1-2|.|.|TRBV4-1
CASSQGPDRFYGYTF
TGCGCCAGCAGCCAAGGTCCCGACAGGTTTTATGGCTACACCTTC
>TRBJ2-5|.|TRBD1|TRBV7-9
CASSLGGDRELAGETQYF
TGTGCCAGCAGCTTAGGAGGGGACAGGGAGTTAGCAGGAGAGACCCAGTACTTC
>TRBJ2-6|.|.|TRBV19
CASTVSGANVLTF
TGTGCCAGTACGGTCTCTGGGGCCAACGTCCTGACTTTC
>TRBJ2-1|.|TRBD2|TRBV5-1
CASSSLAGEQFF
TGCGCCAGCAGCTCACTAGCGGGTGAGCAGTTCTTC
>TRBJ2-2|few|TRBD1|TRBV6-5
CASSRTGKPGELFF
TGTGCCAGCAGCAGGACAGGGAAACCCGGGGAGCTGTTTTTT
>TRBJ2-5|.|.|TRBV7-8
CASRRRFQETQYF
TGTGCCAGCAGGCGTCGGTTCCAAGAGACCCAGTACTTC
>TRBJ2-1|.|TRBD2|TRBV4-2
CASSQGTSLYNEQFF
TGTGCCAGCAGCCAAGGGACTAGCCTATACAATGAGCAGTTCTTC
>TRBJ2-7|.|.|TRBV7-9
CASSPQGLVHEQYF
TGTGCCAGCAGCCCCCAGGGTTTGGTTCACGAGCAGTACTTC
>TRBJ2-7|.|TRBD1|TRBV7-3
CASSLTGGVDEQYF
TGTGCCAGCAGCTTGACAGGGGGCGTCGACGAGCAGTACTTC
>TRBJ2-7|.|TRBD2|TRBV10-2
CATSTGTSGLGGVHEQYF
TGCGCCACTAGCACCGGGACTAGCGGACTGGGGGGCGTCCACGAGCAGTACTTC
>TRBJ2-1|.|TRBD2|TRBV28
CASGLAGVKNEQFF
TGTGCCAGTGGACTAGCGGGAGTGAAGAATGAGCAGTTCTTC
>TRBJ2-1|.|.|TRBV5-6
CASSFWSALVPHEQFF
TGTGCCAGCAGCTTTTGGTCGGCGCTAGTCCCCCATGAGCAGTTCTTC
>TRBJ1-1|once|TRBD1|TRBV6-5
CASRENRGGTEAFF
TGTGCCAGCAGGGAAAACAGGGGGGGCACTGAAGCTTTCTTT
>TRBJ2-1|.|TRBD2|TRBV6-5
CASTKAGVVGNEQFF
TGTGCCAGCACCAAAGCGGGAGTGGTAGGCAATGAGCAGTTCTTC
>TRBJ1-1|.|.|TRBV5-1
CASSLAGTRTEAFF
TGCGCCAGCAGCTTGGCTGGGACACGCACTGAAGCTTTCTTT
>TRBJ2-5|.|TRBD1|TRBV7-9
CASSLSGDRGQETQYF
TGTGCCAGCAGCTTAAGTGGGGACAGGGGGCAAGAGACCCAGTACTTC